This T cell receptor (beta chain) was observed in a study of T-cell memory formation after mild COVID-19 (dated by TCRdb to the early 2020s). The study in broad terms: TCR sequence clusters from the two donors were found to be largely donor specific. The cohort comprised two young, previously healthy adult volunteers, one female and one male. T-cell clones expanding and contracting after mild COVID-19 in two donors were tracked by longitudinal TCRalpha and TCRbeta repertoire sequencing. What the research found in general, with its limitations: Some responding clones were found in pre-infection memory, which suggests that pre-existing cross-reactive memory T cells took part in the SARS-CoV-2 response. The second-wave clones that peaked on day 37 were not confirmed to be SARS-CoV-2 specific. Only two mild cases were covered by the study, and larger cohorts that include severe cases with pre-infection samples were considered necessary. Clones contracting from day 15 to 85 had balanced CD4/CD8 phenotypes, while a second wave expanding from day 15 to 37 was biased towards CD4+. Contracting CD4+ clones appeared mostly in the CM and EM memory subsets, whereas CD8+ clones were enriched in EMRA.

PBMCs were isolated by Ficoll-Paque density gradient centrifugation. Trimming takes 3 bases from V and 7 bases from J, and the germline ends sit 13 bases apart. Taken from cysteine to phenylalanine, the CDR3 has 13 residues. Here the CDR3 DNA is all that survives: 39 bases in frame from base 1. The germline V gene (reference sequence) yields DFQATT for CDR1 and SNEGSKA for CDR2. The sequencer listed for this sample is Illumina NovaSeq 6000. Using 5'RACE with constant-segment primers, TCRalpha and TCRbeta cDNA libraries were constructed, with sample barcodes and unique molecular identifiers added in the process. Trizol reagent was used to extract RNA from every sample. The libraries were amplified in two PCR steps, and the second step added a second sample barcode and Illumina TruSeq adapters. The libraries were sequenced on an Illumina NovaSeq using 2 x 150 bp paired-end reads. The study's processing was this. Reads were demultiplexed and collapsed into UMI-guided consensus sequences with migec v1.2.7. Using mixcr v2.1.11, UMI consensuses were aligned to TRA and TRB V and J templates and then assembled into clonotypes. A clonotype was counted as expanded or contracted only if both edgeR and NoisET called the change significant, with noise models trained on biological replicates. edgeR calls used a false discovery rate-adjusted p below 0.01 and a log2 fold-change threshold of 1. PCA with hierarchical clustering of max-normalized trajectories of the 1000 most abundant clonotypes was used as exploratory dynamics analysis. Separately sequenced CD4+ and CD8+ repertoires were used to assign the CD4 or CD8 phenotype of responding clones. TCRdb itself trimmed the public reads at Q25 with fastp, ran MiXCR and retained productive beta chains. Identical CDR3 proteins give one entry, which carries the most common genes and DNA. It is TCRdb's table, rather than the study itself, that gives the V and J calls and clone size. The sample table records about 340,000 distinct CDR3 sequences; 20% to 25% of these occur just once. Clones ranked in the top ten supply under 15% of the sample.

Concerning this clonotype: Its antigen remains undetermined. Base qualities are missing; no much larger clone stands one base away.

Sequencing was done on a sample of PBMCs or a T cell subset sorted from them (not recorded which). The sequence derives from an adult woman who had mild COVID-19 (a few samples of this study predate the infection). The sample titles of this study are shuffled in the database, so cell type and time point are left out; the donor was told from shared clones. Here the chain combines TRBV20-1 and TRBJ2-1; the D segment could be TRBD2, given 5 matching bases. The nucleotides read TGCAGTGCTAGCGGGGTACCCTTGAATGAGCAGTTCTTC. Its protein reads: CSASGVPLNEQFF.